The entry below describes one T cell receptor beta chain. What it binds is not known. MiXCR, run by TCRdb on the reads, gives a single entry per CDR3 protein. This table holds some 680,000 distinct CDR3 sequences, 35% to 45% found once. The source of the sample is a study of T cell repertoires in cytomegalovirus infection. Study in general: Both a matching HLA type and CMV infection were indicated by public TCR beta signatures.

General study points: CMV carriers with the relevant HLA were identified by cumulative public TCR beta family frequency. HLA-C-restricted CMV clonotypes gave the most frequent clonotype in two of eight donors.

CDR3 length: 14 residues. V lost 5 bases and J lost 3, with 14 bases in between. Germline V gives CDR1 MDHEN, CDR2 SYDVKM. This sequence was found in a human donor in good health (CMV status not recorded). Some clones in this sample may be carry-over from other donors' samples. Material: PBMCs. This chain joins TRBV28 and TRBJ2-7; D unclear. This CDR3 is CASSPNPPGYEQYF. Written as DNA, the CDR3 is TGTGCCAGCAGTCCAAATCCCCCAGGCTACGAGCAGTACTTC.